Below, 26 T cell receptor beta chains from the same sample are listed, as sequenced in a study of CXCR3-negative and CXCR3-positive naive CD8 T cells. cDNA libraries for TRB were generated by 5' RACE incorporating UMI labels. TCRdb derives one entry per CDR3 protein from the 5' RACE reads, leaving out DNA. In all, the sample yields fewer than 90,000 distinct CDR3 sequences. No antigen has been assigned to these receptors. Notes on the study in general: Compared with CXCR3-negative naive cells, CXCR3-positive naive cells showed more hydrophobic TRB CDR3s.

Source material: naive CXCR3+ CD8+ T cells from blood. The subset: CD45RO-CCR7+CD27+CD95- naive CD8+ T cells expressing CXCR3 (TNR3+). The receptors come from a human donor in good health. Some clones in this sample may be carry-over from other donors' samples.

The rearrangement joins TRBV5-1 to TRBJ2-5. CDR1 is SGHRS and CDR2 is YFSETQ in the germline V gene. CDR3 length: 13 amino acids. The CDR3: CASSWTAQETQYF.

The chain couples TRBV7-8 to TRBJ2-7; no DNA is available, so the TRBD1 call from TCRdb remains unchecked. The CDR3 loop spans 16 amino acids. The germline gives CDR1 SGHVS, CDR2 FQNEAQ. The CDR3 spells CASSPTGGLNSYEQYF. The variable domain in full, completed from reference TRBV7-8 and TRBJ2-7, reads GAGVSQSPRYKVAKRGQDVALRCDPISGHVSLFWYQQALGQGPEFLTYFQNEAQLDKSGLPSDRFFAERPEGSVSTLKIQRTQQEDSAVYLCASSPTGGLNSYEQYFGPGTRLTVT.

The chain has TRBV14 and TRBJ1-1; TCRdb returns TRBD1, unconfirmable since there is no DNA. Germline loops: CDR1 SGHDN, CDR2 FVKESK. The CDR3 has 15 amino acids. CDR3 sequence reads: CASSQQQGGNTEAFF.

CDR3 protein: CASSYTGEQYF. The V and J genes are TRBV13 and TRBJ2-7; absent DNA, TCRdb's TRBD1 call cannot be checked. The CDR3 sequence is 11 residues long. Germline CDR1 is PRHDT and CDR2 is FYEKMQ (reference sequence).

The rearrangement links TRBV11-2 to TRBJ1-5; TCRdb lists TRBD1, though no DNA is available to test this call. CDR1 and CDR2 (germline): SGHAT, FQNNGV. There are 14 residues in the CDR3. CDR3 in amino acids: CASSLGPGGQPQHF. The full variable domain, in which reference TRBV11-2 and TRBJ1-5 provide the parts outside the CDR3, is EAGVAQSPRYKIIEKRQSVAFWCNPISGHATLYWYQQILGQGPKLLIQFQNNGVVDDSQLPKDRFSAERLKGVDSTLKIQPAKLEDSAVYLCASSLGPGGQPQHFGDGTRLSIL.

The gene calls are TRBV29-1 and TRBJ2-7; TCRdb outputs TRBD2, but without DNA this stays unchecked. This CDR3 is built from 12 residues. Germline V gene lookup returns CDR1 SQVTM and CDR2 ANQGSEA. Here the CDR3 reads CSAGGQPYEQYF.

This chain links TRBV12-3 or TRBV12-4 with TRBJ1-4; TCRdb's D gene call, TRBD1, goes unchecked for lack of DNA. This CDR3 contains 15 residues. The CDR3 loop is CASSGWTADSEKLFF.

This chain joins TRBV15 and TRBJ1-2. The CDR3 has 14 residues. Germline-derived CDR1 and CDR2 are LNHNV and YYDKDF (reference sequence). CDR3 sequence: CATSSRRVGYGYTF.

V is TRBV15 and J is TRBJ1-5; TCRdb returns TRBD1, unconfirmable since there is no DNA. The CDR3 runs to 14 residues. Germline assignment: CDR1 LNHNV and CDR2 YYDKDF (reference sequence). CDR3 amino acids: CATNPEGGRQPQHF.

V and J are TRBV29-1 and TRBJ2-3; TCRdb calls TRBD2, which cannot be checked without DNA. The CDR3 covers 14 residues. Germline loops: CDR1 SQVTM, CDR2 ANQGSEA. The CDR3 loop is CSVERTRAENTQYF.

This sequence joins TRBV6-5 and TRBJ2-5; TCRdb names TRBD2, which stays unverified in the absence of DNA. The CDR3 runs 13 residues. Germline loops: CDR1 MNHEY, CDR2 SVGAGI. This CDR3 is CASSYGSEGTQYF.

This chain joins TRBV28 and TRBJ2-1; the D call from TCRdb, TRBD2, cannot be confirmed without DNA. The CDR3 consists of 13 residues. Germline V gene lookup returns CDR1 MDHEN and CDR2 SYDVKM. The CDR3: CASIQRGVWEQFF.

The chain recombines TRBV7-8 with TRBJ2-7; with no DNA, the TCRdb D assignment of TRBD1 cannot be verified. Germline-derived CDR1 and CDR2 are SGHVS and FQNEAQ. The length of the CDR3 is 15 residues. This CDR3 is CASSPGQGDSYEQYF.

The V call is TRBV7-7, the J call TRBJ2-2. Germline values: CDR1 SSHAT, CDR2 FNYEAQ (reference sequence). This CDR3 contains 13 residues. CDR3 sequence reads: CASASPSTGELFF.

The V gene is TRBV7-6, the J gene TRBJ2-5; TCRdb calls TRBD1, which cannot be checked without DNA. Per germline, CDR1 SGHVS and CDR2 FNYEAQ. There are 16 residues in the CDR3. This CDR3 reads CASSPLPGTVSETQYF.

The chain has TRBV28 and TRBJ1-5. There are 15 residues in the CDR3. Looked up from germline, CDR1 is MDHEN and CDR2 is SYDVKM. The CDR3 loop reads CASSEPPGPNQPQHF.

The CDR3 loop is CASSSRGGLYNEQFF. This rearrangement joins TRBV6-6 to TRBJ2-1; the D call from TCRdb, TRBD2, cannot be confirmed without DNA. From germline, CDR1 is MNHNY and CDR2 SVGAGI (reference sequence). CDR3 length: 15 residues.

The chain employs TRBV5-1 and TRBJ2-7; TCRdb's assignment of TRBD1 cannot be checked, as there is no DNA. CDR1 is SGHRS and CDR2 is YFSETQ in the germline V gene. CDR3 length equals 12 residues. The CDR3 loop reads CASSPRVSEQYF.

This rearrangement joins TRBV12-3 or TRBV12-4 to TRBJ1-5. The CDR3 has 13 amino acids. The CDR3 loop reads CASSLSGYQPQHF.

V and J are TRBV9 and TRBJ1-1. The CDR3 is 13 amino acids. The V gene's germline CDR1 is SGDLS and CDR2 YYNGEE. CDR3 region: CASTGLLDTEAFF.

The chain couples TRBV7-9 to TRBJ2-7; TCRdb returns TRBD1, unconfirmable since there is no DNA. The length of the CDR3 is 16 residues. Looked up from germline, CDR1 is SEHNR and CDR2 is FQNEAQ (reference sequence). The CDR3 loop reads CASSSGQSRSSYEQYF.

The J gene is TRBJ2-1, the V gene TRBV4-3; lacking DNA, the TRBD2 call made by TCRdb goes unchecked. CDR3 length: 16 residues. Germline lookup yields CDR1 LGHNA and CDR2 YSLEER. The CDR3 loop is CASSQDMLAGGREQFF.

CDR3 region: CASSYSIGQGKSEQYF. The chain employs TRBV6-6 and TRBJ2-7; TCRdb picks TRBD1, but there is no DNA to check that call. CDR1 and CDR2 from the germline V gene are MNHNY and SVGAGI (reference sequence). This CDR3 has 16 residues.

CDR3 in amino acids: CASSSRQDPQETQYF. The rearrangement links TRBV5-6 to TRBJ2-5; TCRdb calls TRBD2, which cannot be checked without DNA. The germline V gene encodes CDR1 SGHDT and CDR2 YYEEEE. CDR3 length equals 15 residues.

V gene TRBV29-1 combines with J gene TRBJ2-7; lacking DNA, the TRBD1 call made by TCRdb goes unchecked. This CDR3 contains 13 residues. Germline-derived CDR1 and CDR2 are SQVTM and ANQGSEA. The CDR3 sequence: CSFRTGRGYEQYF.

The chain links TRBV11-3 to TRBJ2-1; without DNA, the TCRdb call of TRBD1 cannot be checked. This CDR3 comprises 15 residues. CDR1 is SGHNT, CDR2 YENEEA, per germline. CDR3 protein: CASSLDPGRYNEQFF.